The sample holds one count of the clone carrying this TCR beta chain. The antigen remains unidentified. V lost 3 bases and J lost 7, with 15 bases in between. Germline V gene sequence: CDR1 SGHAT, CDR2 FQNNGV. This CDR3 has 14 residues. The record originates from a study of cytomegalovirus exposure and HLA in healthy donors. Study-wide results and limits: Association of a missense DCLRE1C variant with TCR beta V- and J-gene trimming was reported in a later analysis.

The donors comprised healthy bone marrow donors. This PCR relied on a set of 60 Vbeta primers and 13 Jbeta primers. The table came from immunoSEQ multiplex PCR; TCRdb's copy has only in-frame clones and leaves some out. The sample includes about 88,000 clones, more than 80% of them seen just once. The V call is TRBV11-2, the J call TRBJ1-2; D is perhaps TRBD1 (6 bases). The receptor comes from a man aged 18 to 29 in good health and CMV-seronegative. The specimen sequenced was PBMCs. CDR3 DNA sequence: TGTGCCAGCAGCTTTTTAACAGGGTTGAGTGGCTACACCTTC. Protein: CASSFLTGLSGYTF.